Reported below is one T cell receptor beta chain. The data stem from a study of control samples from healthy donors and cancer patients. The CDR3 totals 16 residues. V was shortened by 0 bases and J by 2 bases, with 11 bases between the two germline ends. Germline CDR1 is LGHNA and CDR2 is YSLEER. TCRdb keeps only in-frame clones here, not all; method: immunoSEQ multiplex PCR. The data show around 55,000 clones, with about 96% seen just once and approximately 0.99% held by the top ten. Sample: blood. The rearrangement links TRBV4-3 to TRBJ2-1; maybe TRBD1 (6 bases). The clonotype was recovered from a woman aged 18-35 years in good health. CDR3 bases: TGCGCCAGCAGCCAAGATGGCAGGGGCCCCTACAATGAGCAGTTCTTC. It is translated as CASSQDGRGPYNEQFF.